This T cell receptor beta chain emerged from a study of OX40 agonist ivuxolimab in advanced cancers. The repertoire was sequenced with immunoSEQ multiplex PCR; TCRdb's copy has only in-frame clones and lacks some. The sample comprises roughly 75,000 clones, approximately 86% of which are singletons, and 1.1% rests with the top ten. The CDR3 extends over 13 amino acids. The V end was cut by 10 bases, the J end by 6 bases, with 18 bases between. The germline V gene encodes CDR1 MNHEY and CDR2 SVGAGI. With respect to this clone: As yet, its antigen is unknown.

Blood draws occurred at baseline, cycle 4 day 1, and cycle 7 day 1. Study-wide results and limits: At 0.1 to 3.0 mg/kg, clonal expansion of CD4+ and CD8+ blood T cells had occurred by week 6.

This material consisted of CD4+ or CD8+ T cells sorted from blood, taken in a trial of the OX40 agonist ivuxolimab. The receptor was derived from an adult with an advanced solid tumor such as melanoma, head and neck, liver or kidney cancer. The chain joins TRBV6-5 to TRBJ1-1; tentative D call: TRBD1 (5 bases). For the CDR3, the DNA is TGTGCCACCAGGGACCCCCTAGGGGCTGAAGCTTTCTTT. As protein: CATRDPLGAEAFF.